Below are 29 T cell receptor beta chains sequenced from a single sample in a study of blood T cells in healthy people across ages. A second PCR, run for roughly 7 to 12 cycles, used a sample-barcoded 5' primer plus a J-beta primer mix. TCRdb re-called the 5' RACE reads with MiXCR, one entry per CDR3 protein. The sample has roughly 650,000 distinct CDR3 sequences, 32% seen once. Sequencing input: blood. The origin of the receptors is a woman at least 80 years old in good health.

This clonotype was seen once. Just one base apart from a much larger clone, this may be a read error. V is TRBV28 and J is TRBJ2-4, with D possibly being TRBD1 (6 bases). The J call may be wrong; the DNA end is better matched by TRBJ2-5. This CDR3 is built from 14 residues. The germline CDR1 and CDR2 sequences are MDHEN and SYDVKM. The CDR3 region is CANRRPGDQETQYF. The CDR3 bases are TGTGCCAACAGGAGACCAGGGGATCAAGAGACCCAGTACTTC.

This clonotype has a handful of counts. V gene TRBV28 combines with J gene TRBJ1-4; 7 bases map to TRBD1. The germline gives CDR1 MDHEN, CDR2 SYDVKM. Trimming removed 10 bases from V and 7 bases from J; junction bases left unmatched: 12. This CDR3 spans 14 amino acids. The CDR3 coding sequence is TGTGCCATCAACTCCGGGACAGTTCCTGAAAAACTGTTTTTT. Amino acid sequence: CAINSGTVPEKLFF.

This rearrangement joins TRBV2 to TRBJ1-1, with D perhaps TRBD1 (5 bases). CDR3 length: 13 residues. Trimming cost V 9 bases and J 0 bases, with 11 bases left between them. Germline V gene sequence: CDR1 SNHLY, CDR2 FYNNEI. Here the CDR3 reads CARTTEMNTEAFF. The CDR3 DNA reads TGTGCCAGAACGACAGAAATGAACACTGAAGCTTTCTTT. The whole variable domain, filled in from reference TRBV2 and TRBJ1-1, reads EPEVTQTPSHQVTQMGQEVILRCVPISNHLYFYWYRQILGQKVEFLVSFYNNEISEKSEIFDDQFSVERPDGSNFTLKIRSTKLEDSAMYFCARTTEMNTEAFFGQGTRLTVV.

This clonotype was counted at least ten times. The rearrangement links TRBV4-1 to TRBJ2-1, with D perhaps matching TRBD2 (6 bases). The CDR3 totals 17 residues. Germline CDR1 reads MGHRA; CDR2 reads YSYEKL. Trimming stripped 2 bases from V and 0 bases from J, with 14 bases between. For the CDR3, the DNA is TGCGCCAGCAGCCAATTGGGTCGGGGGAGCTCCTACAATGAGCAGTTCTTC. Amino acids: CASSQLGRGSSYNEQFF.

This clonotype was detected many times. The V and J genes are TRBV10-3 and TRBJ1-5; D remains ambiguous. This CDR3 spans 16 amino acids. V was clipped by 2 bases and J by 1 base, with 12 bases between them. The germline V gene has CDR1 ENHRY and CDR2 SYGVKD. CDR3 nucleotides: TGTGCCATCAGTGAGAGTTCCCCGGGAAGCAATCAGCCCCAGCATTTT. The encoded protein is CAISESSPGSNQPQHF.

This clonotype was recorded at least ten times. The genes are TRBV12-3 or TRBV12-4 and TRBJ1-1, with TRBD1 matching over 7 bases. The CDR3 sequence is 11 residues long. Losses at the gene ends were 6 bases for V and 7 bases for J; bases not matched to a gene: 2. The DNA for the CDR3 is TGTGCCAGCAGCCGACAGGGTGAAGCTTTCTTT. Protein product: CASSRQGEAFF.

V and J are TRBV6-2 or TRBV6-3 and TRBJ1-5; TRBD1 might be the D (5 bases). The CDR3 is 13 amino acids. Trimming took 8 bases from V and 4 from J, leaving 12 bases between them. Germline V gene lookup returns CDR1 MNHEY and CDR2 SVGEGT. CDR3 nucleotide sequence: TGTGCCAGCGGACCCACAGGTAATCAGCCCCAGCATTTT. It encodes CASGPTGNQPQHF.

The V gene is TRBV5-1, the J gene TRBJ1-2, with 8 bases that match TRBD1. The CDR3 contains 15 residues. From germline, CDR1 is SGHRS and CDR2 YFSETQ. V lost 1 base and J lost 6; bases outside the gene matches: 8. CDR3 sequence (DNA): TGCGCCAGCAGCTTGCGGCAGGGGGCCGCGAATGGCTACACCTTC. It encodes CASSLRQGAANGYTF.

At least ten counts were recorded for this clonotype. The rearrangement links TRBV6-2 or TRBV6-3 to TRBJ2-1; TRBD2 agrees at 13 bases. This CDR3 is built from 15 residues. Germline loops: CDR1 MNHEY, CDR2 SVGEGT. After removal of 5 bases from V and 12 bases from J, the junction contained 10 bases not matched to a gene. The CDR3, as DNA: TGTGCCAGCAGTACGGGACTAGCGGGGTTAACGGGGCAGTTCTTC. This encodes CASSTGLAGLTGQFF.

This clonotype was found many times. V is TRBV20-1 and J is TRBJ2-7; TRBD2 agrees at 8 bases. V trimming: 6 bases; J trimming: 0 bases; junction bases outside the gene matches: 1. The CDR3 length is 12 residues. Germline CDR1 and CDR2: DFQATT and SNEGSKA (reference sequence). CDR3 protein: CSAGTSSYEQYF. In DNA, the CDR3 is TGCAGTGCCGGGACTAGCTCCTACGAGCAGTACTTC.

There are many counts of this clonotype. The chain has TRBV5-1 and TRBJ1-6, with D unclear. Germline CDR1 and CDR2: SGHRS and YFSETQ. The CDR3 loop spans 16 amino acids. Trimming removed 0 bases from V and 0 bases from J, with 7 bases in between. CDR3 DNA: TGCGCCAGCAGCTTGGGAGGGAACTCCTATAATTCACCCCTCCACTTT. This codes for CASSLGGNSYNSPLHF.

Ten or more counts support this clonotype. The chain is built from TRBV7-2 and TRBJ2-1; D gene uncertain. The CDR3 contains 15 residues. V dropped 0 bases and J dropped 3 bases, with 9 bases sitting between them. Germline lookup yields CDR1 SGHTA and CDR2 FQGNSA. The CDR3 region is CASSLAGLYYNEQFF. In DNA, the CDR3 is TGTGCCAGCAGCTTAGCGGGTTTGTACTACAATGAGCAGTTCTTC.

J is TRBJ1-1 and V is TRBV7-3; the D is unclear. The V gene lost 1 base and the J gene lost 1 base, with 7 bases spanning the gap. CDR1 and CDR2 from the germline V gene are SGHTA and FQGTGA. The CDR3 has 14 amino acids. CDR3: CASSLNPTNTEAFF. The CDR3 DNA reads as TGTGCCAGCAGCTTAAACCCAACGAACACTGAAGCTTTCTTT.

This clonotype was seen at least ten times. The CDR3 DNA sequence: TGTGCCAGCAGTTACTCGACAGGTAACAATCAGCCCCAGCATTTT. Translating it yields CASSYSTGNNQPQHF. This sequence joins TRBV6-6 and TRBJ1-5; a possible D gene is TRBD1 (6 bases). Looked up from germline, CDR1 is MNHNY and CDR2 is SVGAGI (reference sequence). The length of the CDR3 is 15 residues. Trimming removed 0 bases at V and 3 bases at J, with 9 bases between.

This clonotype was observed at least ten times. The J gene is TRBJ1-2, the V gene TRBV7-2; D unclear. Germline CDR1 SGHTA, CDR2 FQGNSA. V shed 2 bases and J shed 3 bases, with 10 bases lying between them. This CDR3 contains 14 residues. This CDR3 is CASSLNIGYYGYTF. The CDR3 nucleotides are TGTGCCAGCAGCTTAAATATAGGGTACTATGGCTACACCTTC.

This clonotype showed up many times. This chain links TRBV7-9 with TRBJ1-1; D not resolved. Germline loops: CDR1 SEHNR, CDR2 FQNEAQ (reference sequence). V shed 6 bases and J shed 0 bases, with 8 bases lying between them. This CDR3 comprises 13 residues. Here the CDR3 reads CASSPGMNTEAFF. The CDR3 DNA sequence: TGTGCCAGCAGTCCCGGGATGAACACTGAAGCTTTCTTT.

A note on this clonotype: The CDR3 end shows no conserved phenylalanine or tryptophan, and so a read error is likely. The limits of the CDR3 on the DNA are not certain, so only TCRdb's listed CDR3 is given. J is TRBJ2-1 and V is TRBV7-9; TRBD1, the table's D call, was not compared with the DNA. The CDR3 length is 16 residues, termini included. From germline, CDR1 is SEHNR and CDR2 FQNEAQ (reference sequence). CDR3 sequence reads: CASSLETGGHGYTFGS.

CDR3: CASRAGQGAGNEQFF. CDR3 coding DNA: TGTGCCAGCAGAGCTGGACAGGGAGCTGGCAATGAGCAGTTCTTC. The chain recombines TRBV6-1 with TRBJ2-1, with 8 nucleotides matching TRBD1. The CDR3 has 15 residues. V shed 6 bases and J 6 bases; nucleotides not matched to a gene: 10. Germline V gene lookup returns CDR1 MNHNS and CDR2 SASEGT.

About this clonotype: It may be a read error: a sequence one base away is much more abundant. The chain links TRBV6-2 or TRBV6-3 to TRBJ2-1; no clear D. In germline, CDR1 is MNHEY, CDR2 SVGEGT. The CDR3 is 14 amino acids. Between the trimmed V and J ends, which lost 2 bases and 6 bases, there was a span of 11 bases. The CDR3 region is CASSYRVGCNEQFF. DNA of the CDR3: TGTGCCAGCAGTTACCGAGTGGGGTGCAATGAGCAGTTCTTC.

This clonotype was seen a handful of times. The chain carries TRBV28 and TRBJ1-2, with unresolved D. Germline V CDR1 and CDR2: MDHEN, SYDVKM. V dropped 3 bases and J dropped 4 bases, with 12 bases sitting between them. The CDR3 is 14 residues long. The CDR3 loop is CASSFGGSIYGYTF. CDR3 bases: TGTGCCAGCAGTTTCGGAGGATCCATCTATGGCTACACCTTC.

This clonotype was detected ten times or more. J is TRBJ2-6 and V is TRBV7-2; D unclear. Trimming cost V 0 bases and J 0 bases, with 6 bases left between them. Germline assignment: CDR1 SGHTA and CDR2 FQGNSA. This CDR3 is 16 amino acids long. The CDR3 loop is CASSLAASSGANVLTF. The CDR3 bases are TGTGCCAGCAGCTTAGCAGCCTCCTCTGGGGCCAACGTCCTGACTTTC.

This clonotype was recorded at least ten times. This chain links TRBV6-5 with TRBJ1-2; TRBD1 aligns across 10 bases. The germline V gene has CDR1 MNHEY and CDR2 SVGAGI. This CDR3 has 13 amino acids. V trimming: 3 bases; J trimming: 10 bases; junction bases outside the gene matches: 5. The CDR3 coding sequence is TGTGCCAGCAGTTATCCTGGGACAGGGGACTACACCTTC. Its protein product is CASSYPGTGDYTF.

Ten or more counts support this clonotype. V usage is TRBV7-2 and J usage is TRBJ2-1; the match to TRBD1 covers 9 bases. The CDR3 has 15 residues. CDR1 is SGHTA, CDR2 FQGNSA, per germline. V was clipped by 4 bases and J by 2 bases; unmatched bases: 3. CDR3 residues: CASSSGTGTYNEQFF. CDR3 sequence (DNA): TGTGCCAGCAGCTCAGGGACAGGGACCTACAATGAGCAGTTCTTC.

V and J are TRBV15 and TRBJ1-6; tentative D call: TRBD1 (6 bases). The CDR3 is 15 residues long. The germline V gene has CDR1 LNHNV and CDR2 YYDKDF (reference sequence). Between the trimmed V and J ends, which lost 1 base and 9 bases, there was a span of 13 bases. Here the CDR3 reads CATSRVTGPGSPLHF. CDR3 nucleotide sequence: TGTGCCACCAGCAGAGTGACAGGCCCCGGTTCACCCCTCCACTTT.

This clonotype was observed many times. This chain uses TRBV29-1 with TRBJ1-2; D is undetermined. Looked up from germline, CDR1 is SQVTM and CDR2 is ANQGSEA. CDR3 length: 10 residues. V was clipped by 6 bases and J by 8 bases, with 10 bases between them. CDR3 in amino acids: CSVSDSGYTF. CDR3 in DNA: TGCAGCGTCTCGGACTCGGGCTACACCTTC.

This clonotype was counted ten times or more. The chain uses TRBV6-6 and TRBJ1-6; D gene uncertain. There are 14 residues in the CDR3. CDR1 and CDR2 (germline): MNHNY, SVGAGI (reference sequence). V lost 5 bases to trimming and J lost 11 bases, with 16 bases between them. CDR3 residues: CASSPEGGRAPLHF. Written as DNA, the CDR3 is TGTGCCAGCAGTCCTGAGGGAGGAAGAGCACCCCTCCACTTT.

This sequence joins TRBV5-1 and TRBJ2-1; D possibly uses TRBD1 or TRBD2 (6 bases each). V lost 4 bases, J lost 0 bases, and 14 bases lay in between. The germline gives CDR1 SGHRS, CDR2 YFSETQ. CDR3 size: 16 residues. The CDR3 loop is CASSPRGDSSYNEQFF. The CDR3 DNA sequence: TGCGCCAGCAGCCCTAGGGGGGATTCCTCCTACAATGAGCAGTTCTTC.

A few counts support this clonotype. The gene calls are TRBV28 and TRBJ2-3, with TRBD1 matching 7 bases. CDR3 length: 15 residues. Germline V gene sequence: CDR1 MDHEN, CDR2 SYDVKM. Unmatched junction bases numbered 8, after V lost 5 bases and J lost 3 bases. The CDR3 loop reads CASSIPGQQTDTQYF. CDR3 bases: TGTGCCAGCAGTATCCCGGGACAGCAGACAGATACGCAGTATTTT.

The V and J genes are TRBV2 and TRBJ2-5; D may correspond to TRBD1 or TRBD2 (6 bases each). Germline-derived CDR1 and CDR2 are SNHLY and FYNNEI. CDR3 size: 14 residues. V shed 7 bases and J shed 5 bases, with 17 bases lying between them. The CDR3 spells CASTTGAISETQYF. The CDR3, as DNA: TGTGCCAGCACTACGGGGGCGATATCGGAGACCCAGTACTTC.